This entry is about one T cell receptor (beta chain). This receptor's antigen is unknown. Per-base quality was not reported, and no clone a single base away is much larger than it. This entry is derived from a study of cytomegalovirus exposure and HLA in healthy donors (TCRdb year 2017). Study-level background: In an earlier analysis of fewer than 750 of the donors, less than 350 Gb of sequence data and 117 million unique TCR beta sequences from roughly 190 million T cells were reported. Both class I and class II loci were covered by HLA typing, at four-digit resolution. Roughly 300 gigabases of sequencing data and around 87 million unique TCR sequences were included in an early release covering about 620 HLA-typed donors. In a later analysis, previously published TCR beta repertoires from 550 to 700 donors were re-analyzed and high-resolution HLA genotyping was added so that TCR occurrence patterns could be studied. The number of typed donors differed by locus: about 620-630 for A, B, C, DRB1 and DQB1; 500 to 550 for DQA1; roughly 600 for DPA1; and some 430 for DPB1. The T cell repertoires of 666 subjects were profiled by immunosequencing and related to cytomegalovirus serostatus. Rather than drawing on any new phenotypic data, the later analysis identified candidate immune exposures from TCR beta sequences and the way those sequences occurred across donors. Donor age, sex, ethnicity and CMV serostatus were compiled together with the repertoire data. In a later genetic analysis, genome-wide SNP genotypes for about three fifths of the roughly 670 donors were used, and that subset was treated as a discovery cohort. All discovery cohort repertoires had been generated using a single sequencing platform. The genetic ancestry cluster associated with self-reported Caucasian donors included about 81% of the approximately 430 genotyped donors. Because of strong linkage in the cohort, roughly five DR-DQ haplotypes were treated as single units for association and clustering. Besides the first cohort of 550 to 750 subjects, a separate validation cohort made up of 120 different subjects was used. Across about 380 genotyped donors of the cohort, an average of roughly 200,000 unique TCR beta nucleotide sequences per donor were sequenced, and roughly a sixth of those sequences were non-productive. The study was designed to test whether signatures of past pathogen exposure could be identified by cataloging public T cell receptors. To predict cytomegalovirus infection status, the study combined high-throughput TCR immunosequencing, statistical association of individual TCRs with disease status, and machine learning. To decide whether each TCR beta V gene segment behaved as functional or pseudogenic, an earlier analysis of fewer than 750 of the donors relied on high-throughput TCR beta sequencing. On the study overall, not on this receptor specifically: The authors suggested that the approach could potentially be extended to other disease states and immunological phenotypes. Most CMV-associated TCR beta chains appeared to be HLA-restricted in a later analysis, and the HLA associations seemed to be driven largely by CMV exposure. Linkage disequilibrium might explain the correlated functional status among segregating V segments, but an unknown experimental factor could not be excluded. A later analysis found that HLA-associated TCR beta chains were more clonally expanded and had lower generation probabilities than equally common non-associated chains. At a false discovery rate of 0.05, a later analysis linked about 17,000 TCR beta sequences to specific HLA alleles. Because some donors lacked HLA typing at each locus, the association tests relied only on the typed subset. The classifier was reported to diagnose cytomegalovirus status with high specificity and sensitivity in both the original and validation cohorts. V-gene and J-gene trimming of TCR beta chains was associated with a missense DCLRE1C variant in a later genetic analysis, and the association was replicated in an independent cohort. Presence/absence analyses assumed roughly uniform sequencing depth across donors, an assumption that may not hold. In a later genetic analysis, fewer N-insertions in productive TCRs were reported among donors in an Asian-associated ancestry cluster than the roughly 700-donor mean. In vitro tests confirmed that a few of the cytomegalovirus-associated TCR beta chains recognize cytomegalovirus antigens. Several of the top co-occurrence clusters appeared to be linked to parvovirus B19, influenza, CMV and Epstein-Barr virus, according to a later analysis. Assigning TCR associations to individual alleles was difficult when HLA alleles, especially DR and DQ, strongly co-occurred. Because counts were too low, roughly 16 rarely observed V segments, including chromosome 9 orphons, were excluded from the earlier analysis of around 590 of the donors. Some IMGT-functional V segments, including TRBV6-2 and TRBV6-3, could not be distinguished by the 87-base-pair reads and were therefore excluded. The cohort was sequenced for TCR beta chains only, and without alpha or paired-chain data the features that could be detected were limited. In the study, some 160 TCR beta chains were listed as associated with cytomegalovirus. Most TCR sequences were seen in very few donors, while some public TCRs were found in many individuals. CMV serostatus was the only immune exposure information available for the cohort. A further reported finding was that TCR beta sequences accurately predicted the HLA-A and HLA-B alleles for most subjects in the first cohort. An earlier analysis of approximately 500 of the donors showed that most TCR beta V segments appeared in productive rearrangements either about 90% or about 30% of the time, which broadly matched IMGT annotations. According to a later analysis, TCR association rates differed among HLA loci, with DRB1 alleles showing the most associated TCRs and HLA-C alleles showing the fewest. A cluster of highly shared sequence variants was judged likely to represent a technical artifact of the sequencing pipeline.

Library method: the immunoSEQ multiplex PCR assay. A mixture of 60 forward primers for TCR Vbeta segments and 13 reverse primers for TCR Jbeta segments was used in the multiplex PCR. A multiplex PCR assay on genomic DNA amplified the CDR3 region of rearranged TCR beta genes. The amplified TCR beta libraries were sequenced on the Illumina HiSeq System as 87-base-pair reads. On the authors' methods: Across the roughly 600 repertoires, a later analysis counted approximately 83 million unique TCR beta chains, about 10 million of which were shared by at least two donors. Raw reads were error-corrected and collapsed into unique sequences by a nearest-neighbor algorithm in which closely related sequences were merged to remove PCR and sequencing errors. CDR3 sequences were aligned to IMGT reference sequences to assign V, D and J gene segments. For a sequence to be retained, a match of at least six nucleotides was required to both a V gene segment and a J gene segment. A rearrangement was called productive if the CDR3 had no stop codons and remained in frame with V and J, and every other rearrangement was called non-productive. CDR3 was defined according to IMGT convention as the region running from the second conserved V-encoded cysteine to the conserved J-encoded phenylalanine. Sequences without an unambiguous match to a single V gene segment were excluded from the earlier analysis of several hundred of the donors. An earlier analysis of approximately 590 of the donors called V segments functional above 56.7% productive rearrangements and segregating when the between-donor standard deviation exceeded 5%. A statistical classification framework was built for diagnosing cytomegalovirus status from the catalog of TCR beta chain sequences. In a later analysis, V and J genes were assigned by comparing TCR nucleotide sequences against IMGT/GENE-DB human TR gene sequences. A later analysis assigned CDR3 sequences and most-parsimonious VDJ recombination scenarios with the TCRdist pipeline. A later analysis defined each TCR beta chain by its CDR3 amino acid sequence plus V-gene family, and excluded reads lacking a unique V-gene family. In a later analysis, 450 to 600 highly shared, low-generation-probability nucleotide sequences were removed to address suspected cross-contamination and a sequencing artifact. A later analysis calculated a clonal expansion index for each public chain from normalized within-repertoire ranks of inferred template counts. In a later analysis, generation probabilities were computed using a VDJ recombination model fitted to out-of-frame rearrangements, and the results were checked against IGoR. Hypergeometric tests were used in a later analysis to score TCR-TCR, TCR-HLA and TCR-CMV co-occurrence, with a repertoire-size bias correction applied to the TCR pairs. To estimate false discovery rates, a later analysis permuted the HLA or CMV assignments 20 times. In a later analysis, co-occurring TCRs were grouped using DBSCAN, and TCRdist sequence similarity was added for clustering within HLA-allele-positive subsets. Co-occurrence clustering excluded repertoires with fewer than 30,000 or more than 120,000 public chains, plus five with anomalous nucleotide sharing. The table comes from immuneACCESS by way of TCRdb, which keeps in-frame sequences with V and J called. Part of the clones is missing from these tables; in studies checked, under half for an unresolved V gene and the rest for unknown reasons. That table gives V, J and clone size, and the DNA gave D and trimming. This sample lists about 130,000 clones; 65% to 80% were detected once. 4.2% of the sample is taken by the ten largest.

The cohort consisted of more than 650 healthy bone marrow donors. At the time of sampling, all cohort members were nominally healthy, though unrecorded immune exposures were likely present. The donor was CMV seropositive and belonged to the group of some 290 seropositive cohort members. Every donor gave a peripheral blood sample, and the peripheral blood mononuclear cells from that sample were used for TCR beta sequencing. The Qiagen DNeasy Blood Extraction Kit was used to extract genomic DNA from the blood cell samples. Including the terminal cysteine and phenylalanine, the CDR3 comprises 14 residues. Here the CDR3 DNA is all that survives: 42 bases in frame from base 1. The V and J ends are trimmed by 2 bases and 5 bases, leaving 11 bases between them. The germline V gene sets CDR1 to MGHRA and CDR2 to YSYEKL.

The sequenced material came from PBMCs. This receptor chain uses TRBV4-1 and TRBJ2-3; D gene: possibly TRBD1, on 5 matching bases. This clonotype was obtained from a male donor in good health and CMV-seropositive. The CDR3 amino acid sequence is: CASSQYLGVDTQYF. The nucleotides are TGCGCCAGCAGCCAATACCTAGGGGTAGATACGCAGTATTTT.